The 12 T cell receptor beta chains reported below all come from one sample, sequenced in a study of blood T cell repertoires in COVID-19. This table comes from immunoSEQ multiplex PCR, and its TCRdb copy is limited to in-frame clones, with some not included. The sample has fewer than 300,000 clones; 70% to 90% are singletons. The specimen was peripheral blood. All receptors derive from a man aged 50-60 years with COVID-19, enrolled during active disease.

The genes are TRBV24-1 and TRBJ1-1; maybe TRBD1 (6 bases). The CDR3 is 17 amino acids. The germline V gene has CDR1 KGHDR and CDR2 SFDVKD. Trimming shortened V by 0 bases and J by 1 base, and 14 bases separated the two germline ends. The CDR3 DNA sequence: TGTGCCACCAGTGATTTGTGGGCAGGGGAGGGGAACACTGAAGCTTTCTTT. Translation: CATSDLWAGEGNTEAFF.

CDR3 in amino acids: CASSLEWASGSKGQFF. For the CDR3, the DNA is TGTGCCAGCAGCTTAGAATGGGCTAGCGGGAGTAAAGGGCAGTTCTTC. V is TRBV7-2 and J is TRBJ2-1, with 10 bases fitting TRBD2. V lost 1 base to trimming and J lost 12 bases; unmatched junction nucleotides: 12. Per the germline V gene, CDR1 is SGHTA and CDR2 is FQGNSA. The CDR3 is made up of 16 amino acids. Full variable domain (rest looked up from reference TRBV7-2 and TRBJ2-1): GAGVSQSPSNKVTEKGKDVELRCDPISGHTALYWYRQSLGQGLEFLIYFQGNSAPDKSGLPSDRFSAERTGGSVSTLTIQRTQQEDSAVYLCASSLEWASGSKGQFFGPGTRLTVL.

The chain is built from TRBV5-6 and TRBJ2-5, with 8 bases identical to TRBD1. The CDR3 runs 15 residues. V lost 0 bases and J lost 7; bases outside the gene matches: 8. CDR1 is SGHDT and CDR2 is YYEEEE in the germline V gene. The CDR3, as DNA: TGTGCCAGCAGCTTGGAAAGGACAGGGTTGGGGACCCAGTACTTC. This gives the protein CASSLERTGLGTQYF. The whole variable domain, remainder taken from reference TRBV5-6 and TRBJ2-5, is DAGVTQSPTHLIKTRGQQVTLRCSPKSGHDTVSWYQQALGQGPQFIFQYYEEEERQRGNFPDRFSGHQFPNYSSELNVNALLLGDSALYLCASSLERTGLGTQYFGPGTRLLVL.

V and J are TRBV15 and TRBJ2-5; 9 bases line up with TRBD1. Germline CDR1 reads LNHNV; CDR2 reads YYDKDF (reference sequence). The CDR3 spans 15 residues. With 3 bases clipped from V and 5 bases from J, the junction kept 7 bases outside the gene matches. In DNA form, the CDR3 reads TGTGCCACCAGCAGCCCCACGGGGACAGGGGAGACCCAGTACTTC. It translates to CATSSPTGTGETQYF.

The chain joins TRBV15 to TRBJ2-7; D unclear. The V and J ends lost 0 bases and 1 base respectively, with 7 bases between them. Germline V lookup: CDR1 LNHNV, CDR2 YYDKDF (reference sequence). CDR3 size: 14 residues. The CDR3 here is CATSRDTDSYEQYF. CDR3 nucleotides: TGTGCCACCAGCAGAGATACAGATTCCTACGAGCAGTACTTC.

The rearrangement joins TRBV2 to TRBJ2-7, with 7 bases matching TRBD2. J gave up 4 bases and V 7 bases, and 7 bases lay outside the gene matches. Germline CDR1 is SNHLY and CDR2 is FYNNEI. CDR3 size: 13 residues. The CDR3 here is CASTGLEGYEQYF. CDR3 coding DNA: TGTGCCAGCACTGGACTAGAGGGGTACGAGCAGTACTTC. Full variable domain (missing parts from reference TRBV2 and TRBJ2-7): EPEVTQTPSHQVTQMGQEVILRCVPISNHLYFYWYRQILGQKVEFLVSFYNNEISEKSEIFDDQFSVERPDGSNFTLKIRSTKLEDSAMYFCASTGLEGYEQYFGPGTRLTVT.

Note on this clone: The identical CDR3 is also encoded by other nucleotide sequences in the sample. The genes are TRBV2 and TRBJ2-7, with TRBD2 matching 7 bases. Germline trimming cut 2 bases from V and 0 bases from J; bases unmatched to any gene: 1. From germline, CDR1 is SNHLY and CDR2 FYNNEI. The CDR3 has 14 residues. Written as DNA, the CDR3 is TGTGCCAGCAGTGAATCTAGCGGCTCCTACGAGCAGTACTTC. Protein: CASSESSGSYEQYF. The variable domain in full, completed from reference TRBV2 and TRBJ2-7, reads EPEVTQTPSHQVTQMGQEVILRCVPISNHLYFYWYRQILGQKVEFLVSFYNNEISEKSEIFDDQFSVERPDGSNFTLKIRSTKLEDSAMYFCASSESSGSYEQYFGPGTRLTVT.

J is TRBJ2-2 and V is TRBV5-8; 8 bases agree with TRBD2. CDR3 size: 16 residues. With V trimmed by 1 base and J by 3 bases, 5 bases remained unmatched. Germline V gives CDR1 SGHTS, CDR2 YDEGEE. In nucleotides, the CDR3 is TGTGCCAGCAGCTTGCTCGGGACTAGTGACACCGGGGAGCTGTTTTTT. It encodes CASSLLGTSDTGELFF.

The rearrangement uses TRBV28 and TRBJ1-6; D gene uncertain. V lost 7 bases and J lost 5, with 12 bases in between. CDR1 is MDHEN and CDR2 is SYDVKM in the germline V gene. The CDR3 contains 14 residues. Here the CDR3 reads CASKRPGNNSPLHF. Written as DNA, the CDR3 is TGTGCCAGCAAGCGTCCCGGCAATAATTCACCCCTCCACTTT.

This chain links TRBV18 with TRBJ2-5; 10 bases match TRBD2. The CDR3 is 15 amino acids. The V gene end was trimmed by 3 bases and the J gene end by 5 bases; junction bases not matched to a gene: 6. The V gene's germline CDR1 is KGHSH and CDR2 LQKENI. The CDR3 sequence is CASSPVLAGHETQYF. The DNA for the CDR3 is TGTGCCAGCTCACCGGTACTAGCGGGGCACGAGACCCAGTACTTC.

The chain recombines TRBV5-1 with TRBJ2-1, with 14 bases aligning to TRBD2. The CDR3 contains 15 residues. The germline V gene encodes CDR1 SGHRS and CDR2 YFSETQ. V gave up 4 bases and J gave up 9 bases; unmatched junction bases: 6. As DNA, the CDR3 is TGCGCCAGCAGCCCCGGGACTAGCGGGAGACTTGAGCAGTTCTTC. Its translation is CASSPGTSGRLEQFF.

This clone was seen a few times. The J gene is TRBJ2-1, the V gene TRBV2; tentative D call: TRBD2 (6 bases). V was cut by 6 bases and J by 0 bases, with 9 bases left in between. CDR1 and CDR2 (germline): SNHLY, FYNNEI. There are 14 residues in the CDR3. The DNA of the CDR3 is TGTGCCAGCAGCAGGGACTCCTCCTACAATGAGCAGTTCTTC. It specifies CASSRDSSYNEQFF.